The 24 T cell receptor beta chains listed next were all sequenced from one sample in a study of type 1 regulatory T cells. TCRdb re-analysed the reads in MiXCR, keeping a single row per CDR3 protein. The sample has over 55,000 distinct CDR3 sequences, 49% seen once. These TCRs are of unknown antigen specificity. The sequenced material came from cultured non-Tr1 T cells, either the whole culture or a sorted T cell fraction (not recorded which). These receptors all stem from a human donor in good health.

CDR3 sequence: CASSVRLAGGVSYNEQFF. The CDR3 DNA sequence: TGTGCCAGCAGCGTCCGACTAGCGGGGGGCGTCTCCTACAATGAGCAGTTCTTC. This rearrangement joins TRBV5-5 to TRBJ2-1; TRBD2 matches 13 bases. Germline CDR1 is SGHKS and CDR2 is YYEKEE (reference sequence). The CDR3 consists of 18 residues. Losses at the gene ends were 4 bases for V and 0 bases for J; bases not matched to a gene: 7.

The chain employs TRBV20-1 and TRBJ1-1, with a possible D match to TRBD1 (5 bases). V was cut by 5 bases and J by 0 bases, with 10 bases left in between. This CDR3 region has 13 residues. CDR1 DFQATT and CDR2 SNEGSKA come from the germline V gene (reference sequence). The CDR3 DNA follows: TGCAGTGCTGAGAACAGGTTGAACACTGAAGCTTTCTTT. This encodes CSAENRLNTEAFF.

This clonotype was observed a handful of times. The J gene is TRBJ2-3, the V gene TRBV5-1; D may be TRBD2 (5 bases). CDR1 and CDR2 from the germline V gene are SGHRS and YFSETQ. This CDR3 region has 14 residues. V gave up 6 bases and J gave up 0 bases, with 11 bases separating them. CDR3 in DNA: TGCGCCAGCACCCCAGGCGGGAGCACAGATACGCAGTATTTT. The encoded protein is CASTPGGSTDTQYF.

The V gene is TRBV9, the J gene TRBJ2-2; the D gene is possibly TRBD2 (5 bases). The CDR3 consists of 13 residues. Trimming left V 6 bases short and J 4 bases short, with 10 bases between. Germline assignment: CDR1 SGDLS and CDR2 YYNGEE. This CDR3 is CASTSAGTGELFF. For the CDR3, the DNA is TGTGCCAGCACCTCGGCGGGCACCGGGGAGCTGTTTTTT.

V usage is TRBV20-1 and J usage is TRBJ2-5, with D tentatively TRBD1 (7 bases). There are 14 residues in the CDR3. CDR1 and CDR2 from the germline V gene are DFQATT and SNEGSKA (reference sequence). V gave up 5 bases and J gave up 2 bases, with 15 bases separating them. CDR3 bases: TGCAGTGCTCCTCCGGGGGACAGACAAGAGACCCAGTACTTC. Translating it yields CSAPPGDRQETQYF.

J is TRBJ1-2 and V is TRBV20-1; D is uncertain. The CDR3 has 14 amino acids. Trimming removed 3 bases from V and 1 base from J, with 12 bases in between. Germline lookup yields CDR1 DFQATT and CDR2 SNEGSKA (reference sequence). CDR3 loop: CSASPARINYGYTF. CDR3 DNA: TGCAGTGCTAGCCCTGCCCGGATTAACTATGGCTACACCTTC.

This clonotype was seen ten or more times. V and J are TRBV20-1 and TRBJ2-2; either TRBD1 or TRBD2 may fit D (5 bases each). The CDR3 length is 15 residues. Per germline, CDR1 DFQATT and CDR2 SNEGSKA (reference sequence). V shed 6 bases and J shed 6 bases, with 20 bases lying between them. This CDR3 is CSAARGVGWAGELFF. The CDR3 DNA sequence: TGCAGTGCCGCCAGAGGGGTTGGTTGGGCCGGGGAGCTGTTTTTT.

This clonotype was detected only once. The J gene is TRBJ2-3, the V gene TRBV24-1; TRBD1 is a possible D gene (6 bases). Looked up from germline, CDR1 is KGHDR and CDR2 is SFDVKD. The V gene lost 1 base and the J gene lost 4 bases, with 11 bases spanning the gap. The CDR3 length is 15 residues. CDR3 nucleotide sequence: TGTGCCACCAGTGATTTACAGGGTTTCGCAGATACGCAGTATTTT. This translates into CATSDLQGFADTQYF.

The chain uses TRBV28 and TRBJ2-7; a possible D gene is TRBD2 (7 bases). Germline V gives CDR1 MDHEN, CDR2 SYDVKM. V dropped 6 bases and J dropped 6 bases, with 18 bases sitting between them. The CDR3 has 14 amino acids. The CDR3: CASRNRGAPTEQYF. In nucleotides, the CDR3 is TGTGCCAGCAGAAATCGGGGGGCCCCGACCGAGCAGTACTTC.

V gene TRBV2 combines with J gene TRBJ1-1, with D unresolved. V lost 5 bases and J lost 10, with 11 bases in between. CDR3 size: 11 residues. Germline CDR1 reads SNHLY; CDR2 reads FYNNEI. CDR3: CASSSDAPAFF. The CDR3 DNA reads TGTGCCAGCAGTTCGGACGCACCAGCTTTCTTT.

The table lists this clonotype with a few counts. The chain's CDR3 is CASNPQLGWETQYF. The CDR3 DNA reads as TGTGCCAGCAACCCCCAGTTGGGTTGGGAGACCCAGTACTTC. V and J are TRBV6-6 and TRBJ2-5; D call uncertain. CDR3 length equals 14 residues. Germline V gene sequence: CDR1 MNHNY, CDR2 SVGAGI (reference sequence). Between the trimmed V and J ends, which lost 7 bases and 5 bases, there was a span of 17 bases.

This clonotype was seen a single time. The DNA of the CDR3 is TGCGCCAGCAGCTTGGTGGTAGGGGCAGCTAACTACAATGAGCAGTTCTTC. This sequence encodes CASSLVVGAANYNEQFF. This chain connects TRBV5-1 to TRBJ2-1; TRBD1 might be the D (5 bases). CDR1 is SGHRS and CDR2 is YFSETQ in the germline V gene. V was shortened by 0 bases and J by 3 bases, with 16 bases between the two germline ends. CDR3 length equals 17 residues.

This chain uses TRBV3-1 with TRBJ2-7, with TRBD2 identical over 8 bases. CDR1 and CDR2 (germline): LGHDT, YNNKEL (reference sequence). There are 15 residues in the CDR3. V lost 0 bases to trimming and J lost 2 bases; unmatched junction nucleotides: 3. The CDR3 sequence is CASSQDVGGAYEQYF. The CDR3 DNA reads TGTGCCAGCAGCCAAGATGTCGGGGGGGCCTACGAGCAGTACTTC.

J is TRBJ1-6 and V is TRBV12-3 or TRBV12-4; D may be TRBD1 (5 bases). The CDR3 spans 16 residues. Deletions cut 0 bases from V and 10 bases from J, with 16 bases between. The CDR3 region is CASSLAEGVLGSPLHF. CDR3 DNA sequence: TGTGCCAGCAGTTTAGCGGAAGGGGTTCTAGGGTCACCCCTCCACTTT.

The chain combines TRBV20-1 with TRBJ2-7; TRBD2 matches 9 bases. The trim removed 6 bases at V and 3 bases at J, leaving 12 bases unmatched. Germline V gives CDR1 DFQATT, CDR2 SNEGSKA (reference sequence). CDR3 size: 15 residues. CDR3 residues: CSADLSGGVLYEQYF. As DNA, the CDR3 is TGCAGTGCGGACCTTAGCGGGGGAGTTCTCTACGAGCAGTACTTC.

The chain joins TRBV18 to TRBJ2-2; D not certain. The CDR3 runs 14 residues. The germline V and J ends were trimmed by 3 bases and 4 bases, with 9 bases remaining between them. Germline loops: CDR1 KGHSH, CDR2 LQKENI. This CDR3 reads CASSPGKRTGELFF. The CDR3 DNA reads TGTGCCAGCTCACCCGGAAAGCGCACCGGGGAGCTGTTTTTT. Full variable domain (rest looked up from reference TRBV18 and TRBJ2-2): NAGVMQNPRHLVRRRGQEARLRCSPMKGHSHVYWYRQLPEEGLKFMVYLQKENIIDESGMPKERFSAEFPKEGPSILRIQQVVRGDSAAYFCASSPGKRTGELFFGEGSRLTVL.

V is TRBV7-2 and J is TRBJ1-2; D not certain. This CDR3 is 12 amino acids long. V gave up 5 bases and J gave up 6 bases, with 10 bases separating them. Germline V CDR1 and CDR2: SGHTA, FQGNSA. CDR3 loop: CASSPITDGYTF. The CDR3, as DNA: TGTGCCAGCAGCCCGATCACGGATGGCTACACCTTC.

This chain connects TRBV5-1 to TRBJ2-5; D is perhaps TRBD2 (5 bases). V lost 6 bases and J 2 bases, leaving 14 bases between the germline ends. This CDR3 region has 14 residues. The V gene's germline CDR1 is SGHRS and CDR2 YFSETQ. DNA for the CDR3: TGCGCCAGCACCCCGGGGTCAGGTCAAGAGACCCAGTACTTC. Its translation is CASTPGSGQETQYF.

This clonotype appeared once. CDR3: CASSGPRDRGRLTNSPLHF. In nucleotides, the CDR3 is TGTGCCAGCAGTGGCCCCCGGGACAGGGGGCGCCTCACTAATTCACCCCTCCACTTT. V and J are TRBV6-7 and TRBJ1-6; 12 bases line up with TRBD1. TRBV6-7 is an ORF for which the function is uncertain. Germline trimming cut 5 bases from V and 6 bases from J; bases unmatched to any gene: 14. The CDR3 is 19 amino acids.

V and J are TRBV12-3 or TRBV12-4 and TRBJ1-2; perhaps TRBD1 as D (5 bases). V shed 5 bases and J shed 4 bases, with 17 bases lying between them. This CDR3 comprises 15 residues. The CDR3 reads CASSGIPGFRYGYTF. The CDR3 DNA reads TGTGCCAGCAGTGGGATTCCAGGGTTCCGCTATGGCTACACCTTC.

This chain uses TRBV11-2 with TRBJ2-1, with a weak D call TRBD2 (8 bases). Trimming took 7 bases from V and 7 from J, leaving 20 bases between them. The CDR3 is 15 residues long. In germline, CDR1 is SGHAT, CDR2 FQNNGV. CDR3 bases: TGTGCCAGCACTGTAGCGGGGACAGATGGGAATGAGCAGTTCTTC. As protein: CASTVAGTDGNEQFF.

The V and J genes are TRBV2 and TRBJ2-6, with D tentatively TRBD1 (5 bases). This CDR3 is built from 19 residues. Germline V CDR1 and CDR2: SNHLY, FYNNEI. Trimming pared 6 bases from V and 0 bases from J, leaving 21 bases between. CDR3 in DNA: TGTGCCAGCAGGCTCCGAGACAGCGCTTTCTCCTCTGGGGCCAACGTCCTGACTTTC. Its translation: CASRLRDSAFSSGANVLTF. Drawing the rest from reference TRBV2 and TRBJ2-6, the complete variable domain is EPEVTQTPSHQVTQMGQEVILRCVPISNHLYFYWYRQILGQKVEFLVSFYNNEISEKSEIFDDQFSVERPDGSNFTLKIRSTKLEDSAMYFCASRLRDSAFSSGANVLTFGAGSRLTVL.

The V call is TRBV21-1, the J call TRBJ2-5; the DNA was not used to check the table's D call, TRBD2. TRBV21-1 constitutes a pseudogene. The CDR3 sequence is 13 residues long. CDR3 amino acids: CASTSPAQETQYF. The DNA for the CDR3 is TGTGCCAGCACCAGTCCGGCCCAAGAGACCCAGTACTTC.

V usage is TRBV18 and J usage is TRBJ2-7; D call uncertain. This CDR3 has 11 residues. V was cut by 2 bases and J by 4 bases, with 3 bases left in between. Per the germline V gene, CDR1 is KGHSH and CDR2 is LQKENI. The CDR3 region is CASSPGYEQYF. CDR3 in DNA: TGTGCCAGCTCACCAGGTTACGAGCAGTACTTC.